The 2 T cell receptor beta chains presented below share a single source sample, sequenced in a study of T cells in Graves' hyperthyroidism and ophthalmopathy. Template material for amplifying TCR beta CDR3 regions consisted of RNA transcripts. A first-round RT-PCR of the TCR CDR3 used the HTBI primer set. TCRdb redid the calling of the multiplex PCR reads with MiXCR, one entry per CDR3 protein. Of a few hundred thousand distinct CDR3 sequences in the sample, 16% are singletons; the top ten hold less than 3.5%. The sequencing sample was made of blood. Receptors were obtained from a woman between 35 and 50 years old with Graves' ophthalmopathy.

This clonotype showed up just a few times. The chain joins TRBV6-1 to TRBJ1-2; the match to TRBD1 covers 7 bases. CDR1 and CDR2 from the germline V gene are MNHNS and SASEGT. The CDR3 has 13 residues. J lost 9 bases, V lost 5 bases, and 9 bases had no gene match. In DNA form, the CDR3 reads TGTGCCAGCAGTCCTAGACAGGGTATTAGCTACACCTTC. Amino acid sequence: CASSPRQGISYTF.

V is TRBV11-2 and J is TRBJ2-7; 7 positions agree with TRBD1. The V gene end was trimmed by 3 bases and the J gene end by 4 bases; junction bases not matched to a gene: 6. The germline gives CDR1 SGHAT, CDR2 FQNNGV. The length of the CDR3 is 14 residues. CDR3 sequence (DNA): TGTGCCAGCAGCTTGGGGACAGAGTTATACGAGCAGTACTTC. The encoded protein is CASSLGTELYEQYF.